This T cell receptor beta chain was found in a study of CD8 T cells in ankylosing spondylitis. Notes on the study in general: As reported, disease-linked clones showed significant enrichment in matched ankylosing spondylitis synovial fluid. Seemingly characteristic of ankylosing spondylitis blood was a TCR beta motif consisting of several highly homologous variants.

TCR beta libraries were made by quantitative 5'-RACE with molecular barcodes. TCRdb fed the 5' RACE reads into MiXCR, producing one record per CDR3 protein. Of under 850,000 distinct CDR3 sequences listed, roughly 20% are singletons. A few counts support this clonotype. Its antigen remains unknown. Trimming cost V 7 bases and J 0 bases, with 18 bases left between them. This CDR3 has 16 amino acids. Germline V CDR1 and CDR2: SGHVS, FQNEAQ. This sequence originates from a male donor with ankylosing spondylitis. The rearrangement links TRBV7-8 to TRBJ1-1; maybe TRBD1 (6 bases). The source material was blood, either unsorted or a sorted T cell fraction (not recorded which). Written as DNA, the CDR3 is TGTGCCAGCACGCTCTATGCCGGGACACTGAACACTGAAGCTTTCTTT. Amino acid sequence: CASTLYAGTLNTEAFF.